This T cell receptor beta chain was sequenced for a study of cytomegalovirus exposure and HLA in healthy donors. This clone appeared once. Amplification used 60 Vbeta primers and 13 Jbeta primers. Profiled with immunoSEQ multiplex PCR; TCRdb holds only in-frame clones, not every one. The table lists about 180,000 clones, roughly four fifths of them singletons. Germline values: CDR1 SGHTA, CDR2 FQGNSA. This CDR3 contains 15 residues. This rearrangement joins TRBV7-2 to TRBJ2-5, with D possibly being TRBD2 (5 bases). TRBJ2-7 matches the DNA end more closely, so the J call is doubtful. The sequenced sample consisted of PBMCs. The receptor was derived from a man aged 18 to 35 in good health and CMV-seronegative. The DNA for the CDR3 is TGTGCCAGCTCCGTCGGGGTGTCTAGCTCCTACGAGCAGTACTTC. As protein: CASSVGVSSSYEQYF.